Listed here are 5 T cell receptor beta chains from one sample, sequenced in a study of cytomegalovirus exposure and HLA in healthy donors. Both 60 Vbeta primers and 13 Jbeta primers went into the PCR. Clones were sequenced by immunoSEQ multiplex PCR, and TCRdb holds only the in-frame ones, with some missing. The table records approximately 150,000 clones, roughly 73% of them present only once. Input material: PBMCs. These receptors were collected from a male donor in good health and CMV-seronegative.

The V gene is TRBV13, the J gene TRBJ1-3; TRBD1 matches at 9 bases. The CDR3 is 15 amino acids. The V gene end was trimmed by 3 bases and the J gene end by 2 bases; junction bases not matched to a gene: 2. In germline, CDR1 is PRHDT, CDR2 FYEKMQ (reference sequence). In DNA form, the CDR3 reads TGTGCCAGCAGCTTCGGACAGGGGACTGGAAACACCATATATTTT. Amino acid sequence: CASSFGQGTGNTIYF.

The chain carries TRBV5-4 and TRBJ2-3, with 8 bases fitting TRBD2. This CDR3 is 12 amino acids long. Germline lookup yields CDR1 SGHNT and CDR2 YYREEE (reference sequence). The ends lost 7 bases at V and 6 bases at J; junction bases unmatched: 4. The CDR3 DNA follows: TGTGCCAGCCGGGGGGGCGAGGATACGCAGTATTTT. It is translated as CASRGGEDTQYF. Using reference TRBV5-4 and TRBJ2-3 for the parts outside the CDR3, the full variable domain is ETGVTQSPTHLIKTRGQQVTLRCSSQSGHNTVSWYQQALGQGPQFIFQYYREEENGRGNFPPRFSGLQFPNYSSELNVNALELDDSALYLCASRGGEDTQYFGPGTRLTVL.

The CDR3 nucleotides read TGTGCCAGCAGCTGGGAGGGGACCGGGGAGCTGTTTTTT. It translates to CASSWEGTGELFF. V and J are TRBV7-6 and TRBJ2-2, with TRBD2 identical over 7 bases. V was clipped by 4 bases and J by 5 bases; unmatched bases: 1. This CDR3 contains 13 residues. Looked up from germline, CDR1 is SGHVS and CDR2 is FNYEAQ.

The V call is TRBV19, the J call TRBJ1-5; D unresolved. V gave up 1 base and J gave up 1 base, with 5 bases separating them. Germline-derived CDR1 and CDR2 are LNHDA and SQIVND (reference sequence). The CDR3 contains 14 residues. CDR3 DNA: TGTGCCAGTAGTATAGCCGGGAGCAATCAGCCCCAGCATTTT. Translating gives CASSIAGSNQPQHF.

This chain uses TRBV6-1 with TRBJ2-1; 10 bases are shared with TRBD1. The germline gives CDR1 MNHNS, CDR2 SASEGT. V dropped 4 bases and J dropped 1; count of bases not matched to a gene: 1. The CDR3 is 15 amino acids. Written as DNA, the CDR3 is TGTGCCAGCAGTGGGGACAGGGGTTCCTACAATGAGCAGTTCTTC. It specifies CASSGDRGSYNEQFF.